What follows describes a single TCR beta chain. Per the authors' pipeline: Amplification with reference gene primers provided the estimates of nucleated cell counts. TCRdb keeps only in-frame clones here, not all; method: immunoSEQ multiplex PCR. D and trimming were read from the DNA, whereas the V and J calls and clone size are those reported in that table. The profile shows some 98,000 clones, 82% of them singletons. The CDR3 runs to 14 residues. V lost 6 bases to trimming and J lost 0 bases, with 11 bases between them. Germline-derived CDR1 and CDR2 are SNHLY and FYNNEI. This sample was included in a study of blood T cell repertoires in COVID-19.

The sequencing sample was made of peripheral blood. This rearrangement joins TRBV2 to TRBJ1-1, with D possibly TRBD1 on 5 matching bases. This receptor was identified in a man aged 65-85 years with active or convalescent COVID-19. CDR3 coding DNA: TGTGCCAGCAGAGGGGAGGGCGTGAACACTGAAGCTTTCTTT. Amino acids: CASRGEGVNTEAFF. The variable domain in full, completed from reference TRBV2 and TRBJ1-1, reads EPEVTQTPSHQVTQMGQEVILRCVPISNHLYFYWYRQILGQKVEFLVSFYNNEISEKSEIFDDQFSVERPDGSNFTLKIRSTKLEDSAMYFCASRGEGVNTEAFFGQGTRLTVV.